This TCR beta chain comes out of a study of beta chain features in type 1 diabetes. Notes on the study in general: Significant though moderate, a shortening of TCRB CDR3s appeared in all four CD4+ subsets of Type 1 diabetes patients.

The ends lost 3 bases at V and 2 bases at J; junction bases unmatched: 2. The length of the CDR3 is 14 residues. CDR1 is SGHRS, CDR2 YFSETQ, per germline. The investigators reverse transcribed all of the isolated RNA, so they sequenced expressed TCRB transcripts. TCRdb keeps only in-frame clones here, not all; method: immunoSEQ multiplex PCR. This sample has some 250,000 clones, with 25% to 30% found just once. This clone was observed many times. Its antigen is not known. The sequencing input was central memory CD4+ T cells from blood. The sequence came from a man between 25 and 39 years old in good health. The rearrangement uses TRBV5-1 and TRBJ2-3; 8 bases fit TRBD1. CDR3 protein: CASSWDRPTDTQYF. CDR3 sequence (DNA): TGCGCCAGCAGCTGGGACAGGCCCACAGATACGCAGTATTTT.